Sequencing of this T cell receptor (beta chain) was carried out in a study of blood T cell repertoires in COVID-19. The CDR3 totals 16 residues. Germline lookup yields CDR1 SEHNR and CDR2 FQNEAQ (reference sequence). Losses at the gene ends were 0 bases for V and 0 bases for J; bases not matched to a gene: 4. Data came from immunoSEQ multiplex PCR; TCRdb stores just in-frame clones and leaves some out. The data contain around 380,000 clones, 80% to 90% of them seen just once; the ten biggest clones take up 1.3%. The TCR originated in a man between 25 and 39 years old who had recovered from COVID-19. The chain combines TRBV7-9 with TRBJ1-2, with 7 bases identical to TRBD1. Sequenced input: PBMCs or T cells enriched from blood (not recorded which). The CDR3 is CASSLADRVANYGYTF. CDR3 coding DNA: TGTGCCAGCAGCTTAGCCGACAGGGTAGCTAACTATGGCTACACCTTC.